This T cell receptor beta chain was documented in a study of T-cell memory formation after mild COVID-19. Across the study: Largely donor-specific TCR clusters were found. Study results and caveats: CD4+ bias marked clones expanding day 15 to 37, unlike balanced contracting clones. Shrinking CD4+ clones were chiefly CM and EM; CD8+ ones were chiefly EMRA.

Germline loops: CDR1 SGHTA, CDR2 FQGNSA. CDR3 length: 16 residues. After removal of 5 bases from V and 2 bases from J, the junction contained 10 bases not matched to a gene. This clonotype was detected a few times. Its antigen is not known. Constant-segment primers were used for 5'RACE, and the resulting TCR alpha and TCR beta cDNA libraries carried sample barcodes and UMIs. TCRdb itself ran the 5' RACE reads through MiXCR, one entry per CDR3 protein. The sample contains around 200,000 distinct CDR3 sequences, about 27% of which appear only once. The chain couples TRBV7-2 to TRBJ2-7; 9 nucleotides line up with TRBD1. This clonotype originated in an adult woman who had mild COVID-19 (a few samples of this study predate the infection). Cell type and time point are not known. Sequencing was performed on PBMCs or a T cell subset sorted from them (not recorded which). The CDR3 is CASSPDTGQGAYEQYF. In DNA form, the CDR3 reads TGTGCCAGCAGCCCCGACACGGGACAGGGCGCCTACGAGCAGTACTTC.